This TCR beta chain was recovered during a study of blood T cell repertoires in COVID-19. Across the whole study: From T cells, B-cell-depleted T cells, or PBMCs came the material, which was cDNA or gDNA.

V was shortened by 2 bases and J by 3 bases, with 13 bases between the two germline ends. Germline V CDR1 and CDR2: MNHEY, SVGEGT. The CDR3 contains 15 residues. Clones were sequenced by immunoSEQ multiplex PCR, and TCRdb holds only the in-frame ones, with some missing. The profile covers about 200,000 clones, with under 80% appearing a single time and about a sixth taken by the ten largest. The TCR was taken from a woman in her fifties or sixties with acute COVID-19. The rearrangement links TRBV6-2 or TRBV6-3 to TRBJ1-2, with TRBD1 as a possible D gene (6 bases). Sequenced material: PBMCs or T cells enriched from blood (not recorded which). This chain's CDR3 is CASSYPWAGDYGYTF. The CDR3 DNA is TGTGCCAGCAGTTACCCATGGGCAGGGGACTATGGCTACACCTTC.